The present T cell receptor beta chain was sequenced within a study of blood T cell repertoires in COVID-19. Study-level background: Sample material is recorded as cDNA or gDNA derived from T cells, B-cell-depleted T cells, or PBMCs.

The CDR3 has 13 amino acids. The ends were cut back, 8 bases at V and 8 bases at J, with 19 bases in the middle. Germline V lookup: CDR1 SGHTA, CDR2 FQGTGA. Sequencing used immunoSEQ multiplex PCR; TCRdb keeps in-frame clones, though not all of them. The sample lists 400,000 to 550,000 clones, around nine tenths occurring once. The sample consisted of peripheral blood. This clonotype was sampled from a woman aged 30 to 39 with acute or convalescent COVID-19. The genes are TRBV7-3 and TRBJ2-7; D gene ambiguous. CDR3 residues: CASLGHPRLKQYF. DNA for the CDR3: TGTGCCAGCCTGGGCCACCCCCGTTTGAAGCAGTACTTC.